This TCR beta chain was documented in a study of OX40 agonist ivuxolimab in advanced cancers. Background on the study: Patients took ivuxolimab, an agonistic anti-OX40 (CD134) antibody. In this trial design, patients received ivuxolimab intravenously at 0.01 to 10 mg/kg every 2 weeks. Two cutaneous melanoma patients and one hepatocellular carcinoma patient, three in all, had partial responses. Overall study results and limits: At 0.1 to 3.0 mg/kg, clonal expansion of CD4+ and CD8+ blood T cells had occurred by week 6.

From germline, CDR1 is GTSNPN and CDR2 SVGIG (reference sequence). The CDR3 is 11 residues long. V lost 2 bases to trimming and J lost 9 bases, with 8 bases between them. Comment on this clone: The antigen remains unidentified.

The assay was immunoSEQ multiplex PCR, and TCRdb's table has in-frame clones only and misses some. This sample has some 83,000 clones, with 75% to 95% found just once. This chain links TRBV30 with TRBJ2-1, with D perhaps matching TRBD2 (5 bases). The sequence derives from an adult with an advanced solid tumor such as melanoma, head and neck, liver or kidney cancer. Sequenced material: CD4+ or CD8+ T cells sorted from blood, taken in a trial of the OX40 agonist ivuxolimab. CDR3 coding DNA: TGTGCCTGGAGTCGGGGAGCTGAGCAGTTCTTC. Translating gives CAWSRGAEQFF.